This section outlines one TCR beta chain sequence together with its context. Its antigen is undetermined. The length of the CDR3 is 16 residues. Germline loops: CDR1 SNHLY, CDR2 FYNNEI. Trimming at V came to 6 bases and at J to 7 bases, leaving 15 bases not matched to a gene. With the Oncomine TCR Beta short-read assay, DNA from cultured CD4+ T cells was sequenced. Someone extracted genomic DNA from cultured CD4+ T cells. One entry per CDR3 protein, called by TCRdb with MiXCR from the PCR reads. The table has roughly 9,000 distinct CDR3 sequences, roughly 24% seen once. The sample comes from a study of vaccination and CD4 T cells after COVID-19. For the study at large: Four females and six males made up the convalescents, two of whom were Hispanic.

The treatment here: approximately 10-day PBMC culture with coronavirus spike peptide pools or control peptides (ViraFEST assay). Following expansion of antigen-specific T cells with peptide pools, ViraFEST then sequenced TCRs. Peptide pools at 10 ug/ml and IL-2 at around 10 IU/ml were added to cultures of a few million PBMCs per well. The source of this sequence is a human donor who had recovered from COVID-19. V and J are TRBV2 and TRBJ2-5; TRBD1 aligns across 9 bases. This material consisted of CD4+ T cells from blood, cultured in vitro, taken after SARS-CoV-2 vaccination. As DNA, the CDR3 is TGTGCCAGCAGGGAAACCAAATCGACAGGGGGAGCGACCCAGTACTTC. Its protein is CASRETKSTGGATQYF. Supplemented by reference TRBV2 and TRBJ2-5, the full variable domain reads EPEVTQTPSHQVTQMGQEVILRCVPISNHLYFYWYRQILGQKVEFLVSFYNNEISEKSEIFDDQFSVERPDGSNFTLKIRSTKLEDSAMYFCASRETKSTGGATQYFGPGTRLLVL.